This section outlines one T cell receptor beta chain sequence together with its context. Its matching antigen is unknown. The data derive from a study of T cell responses to AZD1222 COVID-19 vaccine. As for the study in general: Analysis merged second doses at about 4 or about 12 weeks.

Study-wide results and caveats: Vaccine-associated CD4 TCRs spanned spike, dominant at 160-218 and 743-854. The study found Spike-specific TCR breadth and depth rose after two AZD1222 doses. Only after the peak T cell response were repertoires sampled.

The protocol was immunoSEQ multiplex PCR, while the TCRdb copy is restricted to in-frame clones and leaves out a portion. The sample shows around 100,000 clones, roughly nine tenths of them seen only once. This CDR3 region has 14 residues. Trimming removed 0 bases at V and 2 bases at J, with 7 bases between. Germline CDR1 SGHRS, CDR2 YFSETQ. The sample was peripheral blood, taken on day 0 of AZD1222 vaccination. The chain uses TRBV5-1 and TRBJ2-3, with D hard to call. The origin of this receptor is an adult in good health. The CDR3 sequence: CASSLDWATDTQYF. Here the CDR3 DNA reads TGCGCCAGCAGCTTGGACTGGGCCACAGATACGCAGTATTTT.